This T cell receptor beta chain appears in the sequencing data of a study of T cells in Graves' hyperthyroidism and ophthalmopathy. In the study overall: Specimen type is peripheral blood, collected at initial diagnosis prior to any treatment.

Amplification of TCR beta CDR3 regions was performed using RNA transcripts as template. During a first-round RT-PCR of the TCR CDR3, the HTBI primer set was used. TCRdb analysed the multiplex PCR reads with MiXCR anew, one entry per CDR3 protein. Of around 340,000 distinct CDR3 sequences listed, 17% are singletons. V was pared by 11 bases and J by 0 bases, with 5 bases of the junction left unmatched. There are 15 residues in the CDR3. Germline loops: CDR1 SNHLY, CDR2 FYNNEI. Remarks on this clonotype: Its antigen is as yet unknown.

General study findings and limits: Before onset, ophthalmopathy was predicted by the model a median around 6 months earlier.

Uncontrolled infections, other autoimmune diseases, pregnancy or lactation led to exclusion of patients. The rearrangement links TRBV2 to TRBJ1-4; TRBD1 aligns across 11 bases. This receptor was identified in a young woman with Graves' hyperthyroidism that later progressed to Graves' ophthalmopathy. Sequenced material: blood. This CDR3 is CAGRTGGATNEKLFF. In DNA, the CDR3 is TGTGCCGGAAGGACAGGGGGCGCAACTAATGAAAAACTGTTTTTT.